The rows below give T cell receptor beta chains drawn from one sample of a study of T cell responses to AZD1222 COVID-19 vaccine. Measured with immunoSEQ multiplex PCR; TCRdb has only the in-frame clones, and not every one. Among 90,000 to 130,000 clones, about 80% were seen once, and the ten largest hold roughly 9%. This specimen consisted of peripheral blood, obtained on day 0 of AZD1222 vaccination. Receptor source: an adult in good health. Each CDR3 is given with its conserved first and last residue. The order of the fields is D gene, J gene, clone size, V gene, CDR3 protein, CDR3 DNA. A D gene is named only where the DNA matches it firmly. Rows may omit the clone size; those that give it use once, few, many or a size class.

d_gene: TRBD1
j_gene: TRBJ1-6
abundance: -
v_gene: TRBV11-2
CDR3aa: CASSAGQGISPLHF
CDR3nt: TGTGCCAGCAGCGCGGGACAGGGAATTTCACCCCTCCACTTT

d_gene: TRBD2
j_gene: TRBJ2-1
abundance: -
v_gene: TRBV5-1
CDR3aa: CASKGGTSSYNEQFF
CDR3nt: TGCGCCAGCAAAGGCGGGACTAGTTCCTACAATGAGCAGTTCTTC

d_gene: TRBD1
j_gene: TRBJ2-1
abundance: -
v_gene: TRBV19
CDR3aa: CASKDRLYNEQFF
CDR3nt: TGTGCCAGTAAGGACAGGCTTTACAATGAGCAGTTCTTC

d_gene: -
j_gene: TRBJ2-5
abundance: -
v_gene: TRBV24-1
CDR3aa: CATSDSGSGKETQYF
CDR3nt: TGTGCCACCAGTGACTCTGGGTCGGGAAAAGAGACCCAGTACTTC

d_gene: -
j_gene: TRBJ2-7
abundance: once
v_gene: TRBV5-6
CDR3aa: CASSGDSYEQYF
CDR3nt: TGTGCCAGCAGCGGCGACTCCTACGAGCAGTACTTC

d_gene: -
j_gene: TRBJ1-2
abundance: -
v_gene: TRBV4-2
CDR3aa: CASSQDRVSRSYTF
CDR3nt: TGTGCCAGCAGCCAAGACAGGGTAAGCAGGAGCTACACCTTC

d_gene: -
j_gene: TRBJ2-6
abundance: once
v_gene: TRBV14
CDR3aa: CASGQPGANVLTF
CDR3nt: TGTGCCAGCGGACAGCCCGGGGCCAACGTCCTGACTTTC

d_gene: -
j_gene: TRBJ1-4
abundance: -
v_gene: TRBV18
CDR3aa: CASSLGGNNEKLFF
CDR3nt: TGTGCCAGCTCCCTAGGGGGGAACAATGAAAAACTGTTTTTT

d_gene: -
j_gene: TRBJ1-5
abundance: once
v_gene: TRBV6-5
CDR3aa: CASGSGFQPQHF
CDR3nt: TGTGCCAGCGGATCAGGGTTTCAGCCCCAGCATTTT

d_gene: -
j_gene: TRBJ2-5
abundance: few
v_gene: TRBV10-3
CDR3aa: CAIKSEETQYF
CDR3nt: TGTGCCATCAAATCAGAAGAGACCCAGTACTTC

d_gene: TRBD1
j_gene: TRBJ1-4
abundance: -
v_gene: TRBV7-2
CDR3aa: CASSLDRVTNEKLFF
CDR3nt: TGTGCCAGCAGCCTCGACAGGGTTACTAATGAAAAACTGTTTTTT

d_gene: -
j_gene: TRBJ2-5
abundance: -
v_gene: TRBV9
CDR3aa: CASSVGPLAQETQYF
CDR3nt: TGTGCCAGCAGCGTAGGACCGCTCGCCCAAGAGACCCAGTACTTC

d_gene: TRBD1
j_gene: TRBJ2-3
abundance: -
v_gene: TRBV28
CDR3aa: CASSMDREGTDTQYF
CDR3nt: TGTGCCAGCAGCATGGACAGGGAGGGCACAGATACGCAGTATTTT

d_gene: -
j_gene: TRBJ2-5
abundance: -
v_gene: TRBV11-2
CDR3aa: CASSLDSQAPPETQYF
CDR3nt: TGTGCCAGCAGCTTAGATTCGCAAGCTCCCCCGGAGACCCAGTACTTC

d_gene: -
j_gene: TRBJ1-6
abundance: -
v_gene: TRBV5-1
CDR3aa: CASSLGQSNSPLHF
CDR3nt: TGCGCCAGCAGCTTGGGACAGAGTAATTCACCCCTCCACTTT

d_gene: TRBD1
j_gene: TRBJ2-3
abundance: -
v_gene: TRBV6-2/TRBV6-3
CDR3aa: CASSPRTGRQYF
CDR3nt: TGTGCCAGCAGTCCCAGGACAGGAAGGCAGTATTTT

d_gene: -
j_gene: TRBJ2-3
abundance: -
v_gene: TRBV5-5
CDR3aa: CASSTRDPDTQYF
CDR3nt: TGTGCCAGCAGCACCCGGGACCCAGATACGCAGTATTTT

d_gene: -
j_gene: TRBJ1-1
abundance: few
v_gene: TRBV18
CDR3aa: CASSYRQGAAAFF
CDR3nt: TGTGCCAGCTCATACCGTCAGGGTGCGGCGGCTTTCTTT

d_gene: -
j_gene: TRBJ2-7
abundance: once
v_gene: TRBV3-1/TRBV3-2
CDR3aa: CASSQVYEQYF
CDR3nt: TGTGCCAGCAGCCAAGTCTACGAGCAGTACTTC

d_gene: -
j_gene: TRBJ1-1
abundance: -
v_gene: TRBV10-3
CDR3aa: CAISGQPGGVNTEAFF
CDR3nt: TGTGCCATCAGTGGGCAGCCCGGCGGAGTGAACACTGAAGCTTTCTTT

d_gene: TRBD1
j_gene: TRBJ2-1
abundance: -
v_gene: TRBV7-9
CDR3aa: CASSPDRGDYNEQFF
CDR3nt: TGTGCCAGCAGCCCCGACAGGGGGGATTACAATGAGCAGTTCTTC

d_gene: -
j_gene: TRBJ2-7
abundance: -
v_gene: TRBV11-1
CDR3aa: CASSWGLPPKEQYF
CDR3nt: TGTGCCAGCAGCTGGGGATTACCACCGAAGGAGCAGTACTTC

d_gene: TRBD1
j_gene: TRBJ2-1
abundance: -
v_gene: TRBV29-1
CDR3aa: CSVEGDRVLMGQFF
CDR3nt: TGCAGCGTTGAGGGGGACAGGGTCCTAATGGGGCAGTTCTTC

d_gene: TRBD1
j_gene: TRBJ1-2
abundance: -
v_gene: TRBV30
CDR3aa: CAWRPGQIYYGYTF
CDR3nt: TGTGCCTGGAGGCCGGGACAGATCTACTATGGCTACACCTTC

d_gene: -
j_gene: TRBJ1-2
abundance: -
v_gene: TRBV7-9
CDR3aa: CASSLSLDFNYGYTF
CDR3nt: TGTGCCAGCAGCTTAAGTCTGGATTTTAACTATGGCTACACCTTC

d_gene: -
j_gene: TRBJ1-4
abundance: -
v_gene: TRBV15
CDR3aa: CATSTTNEKLFF
CDR3nt: TGTGCCACCTCCACAACTAATGAAAAACTGTTTTTT

d_gene: -
j_gene: TRBJ1-4
abundance: -
v_gene: TRBV7-2
CDR3aa: CASAEATNEKLFF
CDR3nt: TGTGCCAGCGCGGAAGCAACTAATGAAAAACTGTTTTTT

d_gene: -
j_gene: TRBJ1-1
abundance: -
v_gene: TRBV12-5
CDR3aa: CASGLTNTEAFF
CDR3nt: TGTGCTAGTGGTTTGACTAATACTGAAGCTTTCTTT

d_gene: TRBD1
j_gene: TRBJ2-2
abundance: -
v_gene: TRBV24-1
CDR3aa: CATSDLASGGRTGELFF
CDR3nt: TGTGCCACCAGTGATTTGGCGTCAGGGGGAAGGACCGGGGAGCTGTTTTTT

d_gene: TRBD1
j_gene: TRBJ1-4
abundance: -
v_gene: TRBV28
CDR3aa: CASTPSLGQGFFSEKLFF
CDR3nt: TGTGCCAGCACCCCCTCCTTGGGACAGGGGTTTTTTAGTGAAAAACTGTTTTTT

d_gene: -
j_gene: TRBJ2-3
abundance: -
v_gene: TRBV7-6
CDR3aa: CASSLMSGSTDTQYF
CDR3nt: TGTGCCAGCAGCTTGATGAGCGGGAGCACAGATACGCAGTATTTT

d_gene: -
j_gene: TRBJ2-3
abundance: -
v_gene: TRBV7-2
CDR3aa: CASSHRVAITSDTQYF
CDR3nt: TGTGCCAGCAGCCACAGGGTAGCGATAACATCAGATACGCAGTATTTT

d_gene: -
j_gene: TRBJ2-3
abundance: -
v_gene: TRBV7-9
CDR3aa: CASSLDDSDTQYF
CDR3nt: TGTGCCAGCAGCTTAGACGACTCAGATACGCAGTATTTT

d_gene: -
j_gene: TRBJ2-7
abundance: -
v_gene: TRBV28
CDR3aa: CASRPPPGEGRYEQYF
CDR3nt: TGTGCCAGCAGACCGCCTCCAGGGGAGGGCAGATACGAGCAGTACTTC

d_gene: -
j_gene: TRBJ1-2
abundance: -
v_gene: TRBV28
CDR3aa: CASVTPNRLRGYTF
CDR3nt: TGTGCCAGCGTCACACCGAACAGGTTAAGGGGCTACACCTTC

d_gene: -
j_gene: TRBJ2-6
abundance: -
v_gene: TRBV10-1
CDR3aa: CASSDSRSGANVLTF
CDR3nt: TGCGCCAGCAGCGACAGCCGTTCTGGGGCCAACGTCCTGACTTTC

d_gene: -
j_gene: TRBJ1-5
abundance: -
v_gene: TRBV11-2
CDR3aa: CASSLAAVQQPQHF
CDR3nt: TGTGCCAGCAGCTTAGCGGCGGTCCAGCAGCCCCAGCATTTT

d_gene: -
j_gene: TRBJ2-7
abundance: -
v_gene: TRBV28
CDR3aa: CASLRQVSYEQYF
CDR3nt: TGTGCCAGCCTCAGGCAGGTCTCCTACGAGCAGTACTTC

d_gene: -
j_gene: TRBJ2-3
abundance: once
v_gene: TRBV28
CDR3aa: CASRASGSDTQYF
CDR3nt: TGTGCCAGCAGAGCTTCAGGGTCAGATACGCAGTATTTT

d_gene: TRBD1
j_gene: TRBJ1-1
abundance: -
v_gene: TRBV19
CDR3aa: CASSPGGQWVEAFF
CDR3nt: TGTGCCAGTAGTCCCGGGGGACAGTGGGTTGAAGCTTTCTTT

d_gene: TRBD1
j_gene: TRBJ1-1
abundance: -
v_gene: TRBV5-1
CDR3aa: CASSLVWTGETEAFF
CDR3nt: TGCGCCAGCAGCTTGGTGTGGACAGGGGAGACTGAAGCTTTCTTT

d_gene: TRBD1
j_gene: TRBJ2-5
abundance: -
v_gene: TRBV29-1
CDR3aa: CSSNGGQGAETQYF
CDR3nt: TGCAGCTCTAACGGCGGACAGGGGGCAGAGACCCAGTACTTC

d_gene: TRBD2
j_gene: TRBJ2-7
abundance: -
v_gene: TRBV3-1/TRBV3-2
CDR3aa: CASSHLAVSYEQYF
CDR3nt: TGTGCCAGCAGCCACCTAGCGGTATCCTACGAGCAGTACTTC

d_gene: -
j_gene: TRBJ1-2
abundance: -
v_gene: TRBV7-2
CDR3aa: CASSPGLGPYGYTF
CDR3nt: TGTGCCAGCAGCCCGGGGCTGGGGCCCTATGGCTACACCTTC

d_gene: TRBD2
j_gene: TRBJ2-5
abundance: -
v_gene: TRBV7-7
CDR3aa: CASSAGLAGGGETQYF
CDR3nt: TGTGCTAGCAGCGCCGGACTAGCGGGAGGGGGGGAGACCCAGTACTTC

d_gene: -
j_gene: TRBJ1-5
abundance: -
v_gene: TRBV6-2/TRBV6-3
CDR3aa: CASSRNLRDQPQHF
CDR3nt: TGTGCCAGCAGTCGCAACCTCAGGGATCAGCCCCAGCATTTT